This TCR beta chain was captured in a study of blood T cell repertoires in COVID-19. The protocol was immunoSEQ multiplex PCR, while the TCRdb copy is restricted to in-frame clones and leaves out a portion. Among 250,000 to 300,000 clones listed, about four fifths were seen once. Ages ranged from roughly 18 to 100 years, with residence in 20 to 30 US areas. Participants had their cohort set by participant-reported clinical history. Germline CDR1 is SGHDT and CDR2 is YYEEEE. V was cut by 1 base and J by 8 bases, with 15 bases left in between. The CDR3 covers 15 residues. The chain links TRBV5-6 to TRBJ1-4, with D possibly being TRBD1 (5 bases). What was sequenced was PBMCs or T cells enriched from blood (not recorded which). The origin of this receptor is a man aged 40-55 years who had been exposed to COVID-19. DNA for the CDR3: TGTGCCAGCAGCTTGCGCGGAGGGGCTGAAGAAAAACTGTTTTTT. This gives the protein CASSLRGGAEEKLFF.